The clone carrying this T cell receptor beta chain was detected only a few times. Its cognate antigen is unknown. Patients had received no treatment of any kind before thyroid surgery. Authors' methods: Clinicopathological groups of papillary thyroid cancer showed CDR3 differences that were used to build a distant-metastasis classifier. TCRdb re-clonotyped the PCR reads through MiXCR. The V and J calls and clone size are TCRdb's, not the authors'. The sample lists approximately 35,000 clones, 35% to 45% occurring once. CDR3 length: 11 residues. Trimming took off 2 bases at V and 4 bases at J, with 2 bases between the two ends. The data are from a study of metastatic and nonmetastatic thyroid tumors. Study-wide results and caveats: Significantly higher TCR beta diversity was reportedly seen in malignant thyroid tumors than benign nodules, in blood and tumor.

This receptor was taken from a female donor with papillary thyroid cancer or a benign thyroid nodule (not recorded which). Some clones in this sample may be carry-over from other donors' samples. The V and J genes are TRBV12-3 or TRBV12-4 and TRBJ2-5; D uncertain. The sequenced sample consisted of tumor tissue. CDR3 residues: CASSLRETQYF. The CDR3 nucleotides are TGTGCCAGCAGTTTAAGAGAGACCCAGTACTTC.